The clone carrying this TCR beta chain was counted once. Antigen specificity is unknown. The entry originates in a study of cytomegalovirus exposure and HLA in healthy donors. General study findings and limits: Certain sequence variants were highly shared and formed a cluster, and this cluster was likely a sequencing artifact.

V was shortened by 2 bases and J by 2 bases, with 5 bases between the two germline ends. The CDR3 loop spans 12 amino acids. Per germline, CDR1 SGHDT and CDR2 YYEEEE. PCR used 60 Vbeta primers and 13 Jbeta primers. This table comes from immunoSEQ multiplex PCR, and its TCRdb copy is limited to in-frame clones, with some not included. The sample records under 200,000 clones, about 63% being singletons. This chain uses TRBV5-6 with TRBJ2-7; D ambiguous. Sequenced: PBMCs. The receptor comes from a woman aged 35 to 49 in good health and CMV-seropositive. CDR3 sequence (DNA): TGTGCCAGCAGCTTCAGGACCTACGAGCAGTACTTC. Its protein is CASSFRTYEQYF.